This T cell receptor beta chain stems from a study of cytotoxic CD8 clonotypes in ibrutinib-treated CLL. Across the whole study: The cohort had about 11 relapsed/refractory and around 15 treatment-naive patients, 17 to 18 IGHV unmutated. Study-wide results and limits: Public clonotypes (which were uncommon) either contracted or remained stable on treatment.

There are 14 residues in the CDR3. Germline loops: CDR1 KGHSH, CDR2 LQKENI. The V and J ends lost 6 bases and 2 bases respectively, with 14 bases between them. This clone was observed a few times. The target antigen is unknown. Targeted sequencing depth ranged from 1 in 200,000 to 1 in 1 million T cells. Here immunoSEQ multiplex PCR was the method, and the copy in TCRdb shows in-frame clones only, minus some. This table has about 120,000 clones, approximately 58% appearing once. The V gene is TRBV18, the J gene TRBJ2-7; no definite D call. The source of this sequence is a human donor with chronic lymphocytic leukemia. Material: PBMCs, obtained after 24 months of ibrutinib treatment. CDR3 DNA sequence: TGTGCCAGCTCCCCCGAGCCAAATACCTACGAGCAGTACTTC. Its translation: CASSPEPNTYEQYF.